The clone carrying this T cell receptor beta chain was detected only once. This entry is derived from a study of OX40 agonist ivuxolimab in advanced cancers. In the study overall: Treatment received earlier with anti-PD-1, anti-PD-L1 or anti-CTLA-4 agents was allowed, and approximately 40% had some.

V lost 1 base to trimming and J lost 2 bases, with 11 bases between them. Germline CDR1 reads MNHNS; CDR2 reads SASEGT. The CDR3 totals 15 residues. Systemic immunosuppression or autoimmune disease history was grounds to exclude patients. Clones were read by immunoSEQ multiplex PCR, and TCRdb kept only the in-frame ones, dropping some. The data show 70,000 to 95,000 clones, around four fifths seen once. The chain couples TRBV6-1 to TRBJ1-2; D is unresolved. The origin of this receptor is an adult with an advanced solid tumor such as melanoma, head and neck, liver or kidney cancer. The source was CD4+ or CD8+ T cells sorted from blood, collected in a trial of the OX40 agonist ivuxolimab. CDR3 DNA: TGTGCCAGCAGTGAAGGGGTAGGCATGAACTATGGCTACACCTTC. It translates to CASSEGVGMNYGYTF.